The next 30 T cell receptor beta chains were all read from a single sample in a study of blood T cell repertoires in COVID-19. Repertoires were generated with immunoSEQ multiplex PCR, while TCRdb's copy carries only in-frame clones and drops some. The sample comprises roughly 250,000 clones, 88% of which are singletons, and approximately 0.8% rests with the top ten. Sequencing was performed on peripheral blood. The receptors come from a woman in her twenties or thirties with acute or convalescent COVID-19.

The chain uses TRBV5-1 and TRBJ2-1; 12 bases match TRBD1. Germline V gene data show CDR1 as SGHRS and CDR2 as YFSETQ. CDR3 length: 15 residues. With 1 base clipped from V and 8 bases from J, the junction kept 4 bases outside the gene matches. The CDR3, as DNA: TGCGCCAGCAGCTTGTACGGGACAGGGGGCGATGAGCAGTTCTTC. It codes for CASSLYGTGGDEQFF.

This clone was recorded only once. V and J are TRBV29-1 and TRBJ2-3, with D tentatively TRBD2 (6 bases). The CDR3 length is 13 residues. Germline V gene lookup returns CDR1 SQVTM and CDR2 ANQGSEA. The V and J ends lost 7 bases and 3 bases respectively, with 14 bases between them. The CDR3 reads CSARDLRTDTQYF. CDR3 DNA: TGCAGCGCAAGGGACTTGAGAACAGATACGCAGTATTTT.

This chain connects TRBV19 to TRBJ1-3; 10 bases map to TRBD1. The V gene end was trimmed by 9 bases and the J gene end by 3 bases; junction bases not matched to a gene: 5. This CDR3 contains 14 residues. The germline gives CDR1 LNHDA, CDR2 SQIVND (reference sequence). In nucleotides, the CDR3 is TGTGCCAGCCGGGACAGGGGAGGTGGAAACACCATATATTTT. This codes for CASRDRGGGNTIYF.

The chain links TRBV6-5 to TRBJ1-5, with TRBD1 identical over 7 bases. J gave up 1 base and V 6 bases, and 6 bases lay outside the gene matches. From germline, CDR1 is MNHEY and CDR2 SVGAGI. The CDR3 totals 15 residues. The CDR3 spells CASSAGQQSNQPQHF. CDR3 coding DNA: TGTGCCAGCAGCGCGGGACAGCAGAGCAATCAGCCCCAGCATTTT.

This CDR3 is CASSQDDMYEQYF. Here the CDR3 DNA reads TGTGCCAGCAGCCAAGATGACATGTACGAGCAGTACTTC. The chain employs TRBV3-1 (or the pseudogene TRBV3-2) and TRBJ2-7; unclear D gene. Trimming removed 0 bases at V and 4 bases at J, with 7 bases between. The CDR3 covers 13 residues. Germline loops: CDR1 LGHDT, CDR2 YNNKEL (reference sequence).

The V and J genes are TRBV4-3 and TRBJ2-7, with D possibly being TRBD2 (5 bases). Germline V gives CDR1 LGHNA, CDR2 YSLEER. Trimming took off 4 bases at V and 3 bases at J, with 16 bases between the two ends. The CDR3 extends over 15 amino acids. The CDR3 nucleotides are TGCGCCAGCAGCCTCACTCTGGGTGGAGGCTACGAGCAGTACTTC. The encoded protein is CASSLTLGGGYEQYF.

The genes are TRBV9 and TRBJ2-1, with TRBD1 matching over 9 bases. Germline V gene lookup returns CDR1 SGDLS and CDR2 YYNGEE. The CDR3 contains 15 residues. J lost 3 bases, V lost 0 bases, and 1 base had no gene match. CDR3 DNA sequence: TGTGCCAGCAGCGTAGGGGACAGGGACTACAATGAGCAGTTCTTC. It codes for CASSVGDRDYNEQFF.

The rearrangement joins TRBV11-3 to TRBJ2-5; 9 bases match TRBD2. The V gene end was trimmed by 5 bases and the J gene end by 10 bases; junction bases not matched to a gene: 11. CDR3 length equals 14 residues. Per germline, CDR1 SGHNT and CDR2 YENEEA. Here the CDR3 DNA reads TGTGCCAGCAGCGGGGAGGGTAGCGGGAGCGGCCAGTACTTC. Translation: CASSGEGSGSGQYF.

The CDR3 region has the DNA TGTGCCAGCAGCTTGCTCATAGCGGGAGGGCCCTACGAGCAGTACTTC. Translation: CASSLLIAGGPYEQYF. The gene calls are TRBV7-2 and TRBJ2-7; 11 bases line up with TRBD2. V was pared by 3 bases and J by 2 bases, with 6 bases of the junction left unmatched. The CDR3 extends over 16 amino acids. Germline V gives CDR1 SGHTA, CDR2 FQGNSA.

V and J are TRBV24-1 and TRBJ2-1; 7 nucleotides align to TRBD2. The CDR3 runs 14 residues. Trimming cost V 4 bases and J 8 bases; bases outside gene matches: 7. Germline V gene lookup returns CDR1 KGHDR and CDR2 SFDVKD. CDR3 protein: CATSDRSGRDEQFF. In DNA, the CDR3 is TGTGCCACCAGTGACCGCTCAGGGAGGGATGAGCAGTTCTTC.

This chain links TRBV5-1 with TRBJ2-7; 7 nucleotides line up with TRBD1. V shed 0 bases and J 5 bases; nucleotides not matched to a gene: 5. The CDR3 extends over 14 amino acids. CDR1 SGHRS and CDR2 YFSETQ come from the germline V gene. CDR3 coding DNA: TGCGCCAGCAGCTTGGGACAGGGTTTTGACGAGCAGTACTTC. It specifies CASSLGQGFDEQYF.

J is TRBJ2-1 and V is TRBV7-2, with D possibly matching TRBD2 (6 bases). The germline V gene has CDR1 SGHTA and CDR2 FQGNSA. This CDR3 has 15 residues. The germline V and J ends were trimmed by 0 bases and 5 bases, with 11 bases remaining between them. This CDR3 reads CASSLAAGSHNEQFF. In nucleotides, the CDR3 is TGTGCCAGCAGCTTAGCTGCGGGATCTCACAATGAGCAGTTCTTC.

This sequence joins TRBV24-1 and TRBJ2-3; TRBD1 agrees at 10 bases. This CDR3 comprises 15 residues. With 2 bases clipped from V and 4 bases from J, the junction kept 2 bases outside the gene matches. Germline V gives CDR1 KGHDR, CDR2 SFDVKD. The CDR3 is CATSDWGQGSDTQYF. The CDR3, as DNA: TGTGCCACCAGTGATTGGGGACAGGGGTCAGATACGCAGTATTTT.

The chain joins TRBV24-1 to TRBJ1-1; perhaps TRBD1 as D (5 bases). V dropped 9 bases and J dropped 2 bases, with 9 bases sitting between them. Germline CDR1 is KGHDR and CDR2 is SFDVKD. CDR3 length: 12 amino acids. In DNA, the CDR3 is TGTGCCACCGAACAGGTAAACACTGAAGCTTTCTTT. Amino acids: CATEQVNTEAFF.

The J gene is TRBJ2-1, the V gene TRBV13; D is perhaps TRBD1 (6 bases). CDR1 and CDR2 from the germline V gene are PRHDT and FYEKMQ (reference sequence). V was shortened by 4 bases and J by 5 bases, with 15 bases between the two germline ends. This CDR3 comprises 15 residues. The CDR3 DNA reads as TGTGCCAGCAGCTCCCGGGACACGCCACACAATGAGCAGTTCTTC. Translated, it gives CASSSRDTPHNEQFF.

This clone was counted between two and nine times. The chain combines TRBV12-3 or TRBV12-4 with TRBJ1-1, with D uncertain. The germline V and J ends were trimmed by 7 bases and 3 bases, with 12 bases remaining between them. CDR3 length: 13 amino acids. DNA for the CDR3: TGTGCCAGCATGACGTACGGGGACACTGAAGCTTTCTTT. Protein sequence: CASMTYGDTEAFF.

The chain has TRBV9 and TRBJ2-3; D unclear. The V end lost 0 bases, the J end lost 1 base, and 12 bases lay between the germline ends. CDR3 length: 16 residues. Looked up from germline, CDR1 is SGDLS and CDR2 is YYNGEE. CDR3 protein: CASSVVEWRRTDTQYF. In DNA, the CDR3 is TGTGCCAGCAGCGTAGTTGAATGGCGGCGCACAGATACGCAGTATTTT.

This sequence joins TRBV7-2 and TRBJ2-4; D is undetermined. Trimming cost V 2 bases and J 7 bases, with 9 bases left between them. Germline-derived CDR1 and CDR2 are SGHTA and FQGNSA. This CDR3 contains 13 residues. In nucleotides, the CDR3 is TGTGCCAGCAGCTTAACAGTTCAGAACATTCAGTACTTC. It yields the protein CASSLTVQNIQYF.

This clone was observed once. The V call is TRBV30, the J call TRBJ1-1; D is perhaps TRBD1 (5 bases). The CDR3 runs 14 residues. Trimming stripped 3 bases from V and 0 bases from J, with 11 bases between. From germline, CDR1 is GTSNPN and CDR2 SVGIG (reference sequence). The CDR3 nucleotides read TGTGCCTGGAGGCAGGGAAACATGAACACTGAAGCTTTCTTT. Translated, it gives CAWRQGNMNTEAFF.

The rearrangement uses TRBV9 and TRBJ2-2, with 7 bases lining up with TRBD2. The length of the CDR3 is 15 residues. Germline lookup yields CDR1 SGDLS and CDR2 YYNGEE. J was trimmed by 6 bases and V by 9 bases; bases with no gene match: 14. Here the CDR3 DNA reads TGTGCCACCTCACGGGGCGGGAGAGGGGCCGGGGAGCTGTTTTTT. Amino acids: CATSRGGRGAGELFF.

This clone was detected a few times. V gene TRBV29-1 combines with J gene TRBJ2-1; TRBD2 aligns across 8 bases. Trimming took 7 bases from V and 4 from J; bases not matched to a gene: 6. CDR1 is SQVTM, CDR2 ANQGSEA, per germline. This CDR3 has 13 residues. CDR3 amino acids: CSAGTREYNEQFF. The CDR3 DNA reads as TGCAGCGCCGGGACTAGGGAATACAATGAGCAGTTCTTC.

V usage is TRBV5-6 and J usage is TRBJ1-2, with D unclear. V shed 2 bases and J shed 7 bases, with 12 bases lying between them. The germline V gene has CDR1 SGHDT and CDR2 YYEEEE. The CDR3 runs 13 residues. For the CDR3, the DNA is TGTGCCAGCAGCTTAGGTGGCGGTGGTGGCTACACCTTC. Translated: CASSLGGGGGYTF.

J is TRBJ1-1 and V is TRBV11-2; a weak D match, TRBD1 (6 bases). V was trimmed by 1 base and J by 1 base, leaving 7 bases between them. Germline V gene lookup returns CDR1 SGHAT and CDR2 FQNNGV. The CDR3 totals 14 residues. CDR3 nucleotides: TGTGCCAGCAGCTTAGCCAGGGGGAACACTGAAGCTTTCTTT. It yields the protein CASSLARGNTEAFF. The whole variable domain, remainder taken from reference TRBV11-2 and TRBJ1-1, is EAGVAQSPRYKIIEKRQSVAFWCNPISGHATLYWYQQILGQGPKLLIQFQNNGVVDDSQLPKDRFSAERLKGVDSTLKIQPAKLEDSAVYLCASSLARGNTEAFFGQGTRLTVV.

For the CDR3, the DNA is TGTGCCAGCAGCGTAGTCGGCGGGGGACTAGCGGGATTCACAGATACGCAGTATTTT. Translation gives CASSVVGGGLAGFTDTQYF. V is TRBV9 and J is TRBJ2-3, with 13 bases aligning to TRBD2. The germline CDR1 and CDR2 sequences are SGDLS and YYNGEE. After removal of 0 bases from V and 2 bases from J, the junction contained 9 bases not matched to a gene. The length of the CDR3 is 19 residues. Full variable domain (outside the CDR3, taken from reference TRBV9 and TRBJ2-3): DSGVTQTPKHLITATGQRVTLRCSPRSGDLSVYWYQQSLDQGLQFLIQYYNGEERAKGNILERFSAQQFPDLHSELNLSSLELGDSALYFCASSVVGGGLAGFTDTQYFGPGTRLTVL.

The V and J genes are TRBV29-1 and TRBJ1-5; 7 positions match TRBD1. The CDR3 contains 14 residues. In germline, CDR1 is SQVTM, CDR2 ANQGSEA. With V trimmed by 4 bases and J by 6 bases, 9 bases remained unmatched. The chain's CDR3 is CSVGETGSSQPQHF. CDR3 nucleotide sequence: TGCAGCGTTGGTGAGACAGGGAGTTCTCAGCCCCAGCATTTT.

The V call is TRBV5-5, the J call TRBJ2-3; tentative D call: TRBD2 (6 bases). The CDR3 totals 15 residues. The ends were cut back, 4 bases at V and 3 bases at J, with 15 bases in the middle. From germline, CDR1 is SGHKS and CDR2 YYEKEE (reference sequence). CDR3 sequence: CASSQPGDPTDTQYF. CDR3 coding DNA: TGTGCCAGCAGCCAACCGGGAGACCCTACAGATACGCAGTATTTT.

V and J are TRBV2 and TRBJ1-5; D may be TRBD1 (5 bases). Germline V gene sequence: CDR1 SNHLY, CDR2 FYNNEI. V lost 7 bases and J lost 1, with 11 bases in between. The CDR3 loop spans 14 amino acids. The CDR3 here is CASMRGGSNQPQHF. DNA of the CDR3: TGTGCCAGCATGAGGGGAGGAAGCAATCAGCCCCAGCATTTT.

The rearrangement links TRBV5-6 to TRBJ2-2; 9 bases fit TRBD1. V was pared by 4 bases and J by 6 bases, with 7 bases of the junction left unmatched. CDR1 and CDR2 from the germline V gene are SGHDT and YYEEEE. The CDR3 has 15 residues. CDR3 sequence: CASSPTGTGSGELFF. CDR3 coding DNA: TGTGCCAGCAGCCCCACCGGGACAGGGTCCGGGGAGCTGTTTTTT. The entire variable domain, with the rest obtained from reference TRBV5-6 and TRBJ2-2, is as follows: DAGVTQSPTHLIKTRGQQVTLRCSPKSGHDTVSWYQQALGQGPQFIFQYYEEEERQRGNFPDRFSGHQFPNYSSELNVNALLLGDSALYLCASSPTGTGSGELFFGEGSRLTVL.

J is TRBJ2-5 and V is TRBV12-5; 14 bases match TRBD2. This CDR3 has 15 amino acids. The V gene end was trimmed by 4 bases and the J gene end by 4 bases; junction bases not matched to a gene: 2. Germline-derived CDR1 and CDR2 are LGHNT and FRNRAP. The CDR3 loop reads CASGSGLAGAETQYF. The CDR3 DNA sequence: TGTGCTAGTGGTTCGGGACTAGCGGGAGCAGAGACCCAGTACTTC.

The chain links TRBV6-1 to TRBJ2-7; the match to TRBD2 covers 10 bases. V was pared by 2 bases and J by 2 bases, with 12 bases of the junction left unmatched. The CDR3 spans 18 residues. Germline CDR1 MNHNS, CDR2 SASEGT. CDR3 nucleotides: TGTGCCAGCAGTGAAATTAGGACTAGCGGTAATTTGCCCTACGAGCAGTACTTC. Translating gives CASSEIRTSGNLPYEQYF.